One and the same sample provided the 14 T cell receptor beta chains below, sequenced in a study of T-cell reconstitution after alpha-beta-depleted transplantation in children. The TCRbeta library was prepared with unique molecular identifiers. A single record per CDR3 protein comes from TCRdb applying MiXCR to the PCR reads. Of more than 450,000 distinct CDR3 sequences detected, around 19% appear once; the ten largest clones hold approximately 3%. This material consisted of PBMCs from the stem cell graft donor, taken from the stem cell graft. All receptors derive from a human donor who donated a stem cell graft to a child with acute lymphoblastic leukemia.

This clonotype was counted a few times. This chain links TRBV5-1 with TRBJ2-7; 8 nucleotides agree with TRBD1. CDR3 size: 14 residues. With V trimmed by 0 bases and J by 1 base, 0 bases remained unmatched. Germline lookup yields CDR1 SGHRS and CDR2 YFSETQ. CDR3 nucleotides: TGCGCCAGCAGCTTGGGGGACAGGTCCTACGAGCAGTACTTC. It yields the protein CASSLGDRSYEQYF.

This clonotype was counted between two and nine times. The chain joins TRBV6-1 to TRBJ2-3; D is perhaps TRBD1 (6 bases). This CDR3 contains 14 residues. The V end lost 7 bases, the J end lost 7 bases, and 18 bases lay between the germline ends. Germline lookup yields CDR1 MNHNS and CDR2 SASEGT. The CDR3 nucleotides read TGTGCCAGCAACAGGGCCAAATCCAGCAATACGCAGTATTTT. Protein product: CASNRAKSSNTQYF.

This clonotype has only a few counts. CDR3 coding DNA: TGTGCCATCAGTGAGTGGGCCCCTCCGGGGGCAACCCCTGAAGCTTTCTTT. It specifies CAISEWAPPGATPEAFF. The J gene is TRBJ1-1, the V gene TRBV10-3; D may be TRBD1 (6 bases). Germline assignment: CDR1 ENHRY and CDR2 SYGVKD. There are 17 residues in the CDR3. V was trimmed by 1 base and J by 6 bases, leaving 21 bases between them.

J is TRBJ2-3 and V is TRBV7-2, with 9 bases fitting TRBD1. J lost 1 base, V lost 4 bases, and 3 bases had no gene match. From germline, CDR1 is SGHTA and CDR2 FQGNSA. The length of the CDR3 is 15 residues. As DNA, the CDR3 is TGTGCCAGCAGCTCGGGACAGGGTCGCACAGATACGCAGTATTTT. It yields the protein CASSSGQGRTDTQYF.

This chain connects TRBV12-3 or TRBV12-4 to TRBJ1-2; possible D gene TRBD1, 5 bases. V lost 7 bases and J lost 5, with 11 bases in between. The CDR3 contains 12 residues. This chain's CDR3 is CASTTQGYGYTF. The CDR3 DNA follows: TGTGCCAGCACTACTCAGGGTTATGGCTACACCTTC.

In this sample, this clonotype turned up a few times. This chain links TRBV12-3 or TRBV12-4 with TRBJ1-1; the D gene is possibly TRBD1 (6 bases). This CDR3 contains 13 residues. Trimming removed 6 bases at V and 11 bases at J, with 19 bases between. The CDR3 DNA reads TGTGCCAGCAGGCGACCCGGGACAAACGGGGCTTTCTTT. This codes for CASRRPGTNGAFF.

This clonotype occurred a few times. The chain couples TRBV3-1 to TRBJ2-1; 9 nucleotides align to TRBD1. The CDR3 covers 20 residues. Germline CDR1 LGHDT, CDR2 YNNKEL (reference sequence). The J segment lost 0 bases and the V segment lost 5 bases, leaving 17 bases of the junction unmatched. The CDR3 sequence is CASSSLAGTGSLSSYNEQFF. CDR3 sequence (DNA): TGTGCCAGCAGCTCCCTCGCCGGGACAGGGAGTCTCAGCTCCTACAATGAGCAGTTCTTC.

J is TRBJ2-3 and V is TRBV7-3; D possibly corresponds to TRBD2 (6 bases). Germline CDR1 and CDR2: SGHTA and FQGTGA. Trimming cost V 5 bases and J 0 bases, with 12 bases left between them. The CDR3 runs to 15 residues. CDR3 nucleotides: TGTGCCAGCAGCGTCGGGACTTTTAGCACAGATACGCAGTATTTT. Its protein is CASSVGTFSTDTQYF.

The chain recombines TRBV29-1 with TRBJ2-7; the D gene is possibly TRBD1 (7 bases). V lost 1 base to trimming and J lost 3 bases, with 13 bases between them. Germline values: CDR1 SQVTM, CDR2 ANQGSEA. The CDR3 has 14 amino acids. CDR3: CSVEGGAGGYEQYF. CDR3 sequence (DNA): TGCAGCGTTGAAGGGGGGGCAGGGGGCTACGAGCAGTACTTC.

Many counts were recorded for this clonotype. The rearrangement joins TRBV12-3 or TRBV12-4 to TRBJ2-1, with no clear D. The germline V and J ends were trimmed by 3 bases and 1 base, with 7 bases remaining between them. This CDR3 region has 14 residues. The CDR3 loop is CASSFGLSYNEQFF. Written as DNA, the CDR3 is TGTGCCAGCAGTTTTGGCTTATCCTACAATGAGCAGTTCTTC.

The chain combines TRBV5-1 with TRBJ2-2; no reliable D call. CDR1 and CDR2 from the germline V gene are SGHRS and YFSETQ. Trimming pared 1 base from V and 3 bases from J, leaving 10 bases between. This CDR3 is 15 amino acids long. The CDR3 reads CASSLLNRDTGELFF. The DNA for the CDR3 is TGCGCCAGCAGCTTGTTGAACCGGGACACCGGGGAGCTGTTTTTT.

This clonotype appeared a few times. The rearrangement joins TRBV20-1 to TRBJ2-7; 9 bases are shared with TRBD2. This CDR3 is built from 16 residues. CDR1 and CDR2 from the germline V gene are DFQATT and SNEGSKA (reference sequence). V was clipped by 5 bases and J by 5 bases; unmatched bases: 16. The CDR3 nucleotides read TGCAGTGCTCAGGACCCCCATAGCGGGAGACTCAACGAGCAGTACTTC. Its translation: CSAQDPHSGRLNEQYF.

This clonotype was seen a handful of times. The chain is built from TRBV27 and TRBJ2-7; TRBD2 matches at 13 bases. After removal of 6 bases from V and 6 bases from J, the junction contained 5 bases not matched to a gene. The CDR3 runs 14 residues. The germline V gene encodes CDR1 MNHEY and CDR2 SMNVEV (reference sequence). The CDR3 coding sequence is TGTGCCAGCAGCCAGAGACTAGCGGGAGGCGAGCAGTACTTC. Translation gives CASSQRLAGGEQYF.

V usage is TRBV7-2 and J usage is TRBJ2-7; maybe TRBD1 (6 bases). Germline CDR1 SGHTA, CDR2 FQGNSA. The CDR3 extends over 14 amino acids. V lost 5 bases and J lost 5, with 16 bases in between. This CDR3 reads CASSQPYRVHEQYF. The CDR3 nucleotides are TGTGCCAGCAGCCAACCCTACAGGGTCCACGAGCAGTACTTC.